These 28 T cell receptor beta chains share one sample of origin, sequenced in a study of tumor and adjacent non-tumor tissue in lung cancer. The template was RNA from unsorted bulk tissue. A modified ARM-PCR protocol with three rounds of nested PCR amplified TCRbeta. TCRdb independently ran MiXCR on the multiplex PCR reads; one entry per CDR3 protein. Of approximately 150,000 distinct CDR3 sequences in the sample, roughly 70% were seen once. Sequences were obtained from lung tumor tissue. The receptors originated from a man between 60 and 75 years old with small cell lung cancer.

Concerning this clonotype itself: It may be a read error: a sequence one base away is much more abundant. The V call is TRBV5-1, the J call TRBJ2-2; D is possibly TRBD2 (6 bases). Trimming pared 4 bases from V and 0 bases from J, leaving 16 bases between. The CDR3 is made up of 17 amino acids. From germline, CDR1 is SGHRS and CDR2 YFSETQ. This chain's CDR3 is CASSLTCGVANTGELFF. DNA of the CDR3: TGCGCCAGCAGCCTGACTTGCGGGGTAGCGAACACCGGGGAGCTGTTTTTT.

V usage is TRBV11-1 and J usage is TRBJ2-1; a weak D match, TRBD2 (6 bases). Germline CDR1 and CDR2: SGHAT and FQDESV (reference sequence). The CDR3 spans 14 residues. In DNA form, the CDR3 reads TGTACTAGCAGCTTGTTCCAAGGGCGGGATGAGCAGTTCTTC. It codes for CTSSLFQGRDEQFF.

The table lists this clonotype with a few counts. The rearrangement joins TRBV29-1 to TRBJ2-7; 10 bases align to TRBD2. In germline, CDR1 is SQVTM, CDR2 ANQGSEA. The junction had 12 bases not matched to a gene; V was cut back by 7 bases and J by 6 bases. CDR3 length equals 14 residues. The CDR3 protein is CSAIASGRRVEQYF. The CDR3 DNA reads TGCAGCGCCATCGCTAGCGGGAGAAGAGTCGAGCAGTACTTC.

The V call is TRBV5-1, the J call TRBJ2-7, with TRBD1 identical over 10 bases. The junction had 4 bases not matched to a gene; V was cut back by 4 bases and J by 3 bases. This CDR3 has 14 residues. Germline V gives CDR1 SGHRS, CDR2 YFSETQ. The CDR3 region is CASSARTGGYEQYF. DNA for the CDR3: TGCGCCAGCAGCGCACGGACAGGGGGCTACGAGCAGTACTTC.

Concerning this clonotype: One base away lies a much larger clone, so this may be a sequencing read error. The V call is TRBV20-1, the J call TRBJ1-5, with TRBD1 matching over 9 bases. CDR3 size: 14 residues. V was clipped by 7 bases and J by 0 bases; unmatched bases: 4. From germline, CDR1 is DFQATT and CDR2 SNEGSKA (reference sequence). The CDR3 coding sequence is TGCAGTGTTCCGGACAGGGGTAGCAATCAGCCCCAGCATTTT. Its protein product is CSVPDRGSNQPQHF.

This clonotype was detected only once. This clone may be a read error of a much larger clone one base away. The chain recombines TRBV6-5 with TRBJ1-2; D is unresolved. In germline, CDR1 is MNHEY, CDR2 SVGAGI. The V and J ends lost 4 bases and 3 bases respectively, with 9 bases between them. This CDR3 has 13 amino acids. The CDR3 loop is CASSSPDDYGYTF. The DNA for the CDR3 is TGTGCCAGCAGTTCCCCAGATGACTATGGCTACACCTTC.

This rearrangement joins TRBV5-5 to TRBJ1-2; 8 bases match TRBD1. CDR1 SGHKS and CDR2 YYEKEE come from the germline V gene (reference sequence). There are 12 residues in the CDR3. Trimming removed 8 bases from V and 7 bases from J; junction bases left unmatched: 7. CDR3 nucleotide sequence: TGTGCCAGTGGACAGGGCGGCGGTGGCTACACCTTC. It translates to CASGQGGGGYTF.

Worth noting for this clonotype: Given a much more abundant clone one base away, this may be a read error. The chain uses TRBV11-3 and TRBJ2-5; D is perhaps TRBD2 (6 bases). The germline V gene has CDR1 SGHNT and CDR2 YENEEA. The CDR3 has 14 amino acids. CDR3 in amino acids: CASSQGGRGEIQYF. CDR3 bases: TGTGCCAGCAGCCAGGGTGGGCGGGGTGAGATCCAGTACTTC.

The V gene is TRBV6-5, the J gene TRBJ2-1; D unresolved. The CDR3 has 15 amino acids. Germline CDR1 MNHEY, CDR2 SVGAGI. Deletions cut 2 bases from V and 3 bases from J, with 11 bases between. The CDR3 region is CASSYGRHVYNEQFF. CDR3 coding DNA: TGTGCCAGCAGTTACGGACGGCACGTCTACAATGAGCAGTTCTTC.

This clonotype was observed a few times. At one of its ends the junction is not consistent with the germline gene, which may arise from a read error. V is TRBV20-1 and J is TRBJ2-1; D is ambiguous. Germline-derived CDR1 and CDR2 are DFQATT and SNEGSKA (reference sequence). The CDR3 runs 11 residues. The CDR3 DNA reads TGCAGTGCTCCAAAGCTAGGGTACATGGTCTTC. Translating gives CSAPKLGYMVF.

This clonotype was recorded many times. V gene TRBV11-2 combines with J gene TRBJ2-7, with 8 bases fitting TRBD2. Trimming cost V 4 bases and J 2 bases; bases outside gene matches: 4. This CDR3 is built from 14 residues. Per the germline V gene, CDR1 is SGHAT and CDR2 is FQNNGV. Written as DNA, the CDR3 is TGTGCCAGCAGCTACACTAGCGGTACCTACGAGCAGTACTTC. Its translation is CASSYTSGTYEQYF. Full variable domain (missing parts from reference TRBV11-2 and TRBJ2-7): EAGVAQSPRYKIIEKRQSVAFWCNPISGHATLYWYQQILGQGPKLLIQFQNNGVVDDSQLPKDRFSAERLKGVDSTLKIQPAKLEDSAVYLCASSYTSGTYEQYFGPGTRLTVT.

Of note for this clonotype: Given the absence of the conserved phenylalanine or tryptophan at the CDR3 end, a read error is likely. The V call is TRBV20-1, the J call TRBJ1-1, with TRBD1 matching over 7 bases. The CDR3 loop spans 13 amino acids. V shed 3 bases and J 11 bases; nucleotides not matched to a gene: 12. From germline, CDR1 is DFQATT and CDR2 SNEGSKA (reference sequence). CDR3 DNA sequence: TGCAGTGCTAGCCCCGGACAGGAGGCTAACGCTTTCTTG. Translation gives CSASPGQEANAFL.

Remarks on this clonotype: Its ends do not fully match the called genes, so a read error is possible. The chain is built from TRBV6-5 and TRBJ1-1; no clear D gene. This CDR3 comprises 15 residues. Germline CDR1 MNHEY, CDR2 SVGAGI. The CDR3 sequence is CACSVPARLNTESFF. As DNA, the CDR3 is TGTGCCTGCAGTGTGCCCGCTCGTCTGAACACTGAATCTTTCTTT.

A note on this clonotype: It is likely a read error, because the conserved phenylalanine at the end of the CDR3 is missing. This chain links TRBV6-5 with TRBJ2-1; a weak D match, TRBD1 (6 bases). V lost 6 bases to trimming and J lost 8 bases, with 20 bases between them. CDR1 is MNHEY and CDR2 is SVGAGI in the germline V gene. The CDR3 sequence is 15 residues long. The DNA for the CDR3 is TGTGCCAGCAGCCTATTGGACAGTGACGTCCATGAGCAGTTCTCC. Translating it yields CASSLLDSDVHEQFS.

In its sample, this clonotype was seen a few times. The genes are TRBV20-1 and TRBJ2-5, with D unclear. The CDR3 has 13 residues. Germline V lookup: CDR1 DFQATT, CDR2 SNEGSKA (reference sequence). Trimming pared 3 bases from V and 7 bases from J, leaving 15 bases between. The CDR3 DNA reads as TGCAGTGCTAGTAGGGAAACGGTGGGGACCCAGTACTTC. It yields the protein CSASRETVGTQYF.

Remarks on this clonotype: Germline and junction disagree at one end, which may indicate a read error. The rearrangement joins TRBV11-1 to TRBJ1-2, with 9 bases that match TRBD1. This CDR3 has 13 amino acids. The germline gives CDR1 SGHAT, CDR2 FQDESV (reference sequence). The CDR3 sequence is CVSSRRQGGRYTF. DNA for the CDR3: TGTGTCAGCAGCAGACGACAGGGGGGGAGGTACACCTTC. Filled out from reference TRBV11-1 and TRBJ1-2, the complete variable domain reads EAEVAQSPRYKITEKSQAVAFWCDPISGHATLYWYRQILGQGPELLVQFQDESVVDDSQLPKDRFSAERLKGVDSTLKIQPAELGDSAMYLCVSSRRQGGRYTFGSGTRLTVV.

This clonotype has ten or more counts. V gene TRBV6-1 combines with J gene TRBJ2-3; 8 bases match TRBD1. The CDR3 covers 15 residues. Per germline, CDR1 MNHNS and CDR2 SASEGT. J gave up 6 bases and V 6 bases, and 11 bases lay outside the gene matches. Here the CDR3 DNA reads TGTGCCAGCAGCTCGGGACAGGCCTTTGTTGATACGCAGTATTTT. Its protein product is CASSSGQAFVDTQYF.

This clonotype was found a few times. The CDR3 sequence: CASFRDREWNTEAFF. CDR3 nucleotides: TGTGCCAGCTTCCGGGACAGGGAATGGAACACTGAAGCTTTCTTT. The rearrangement uses TRBV18 and TRBJ1-1; TRBD1 matches at 9 bases. The trim removed 7 bases at V and 1 base at J, leaving 7 bases unmatched. Germline CDR1 KGHSH, CDR2 LQKENI. The CDR3 extends over 15 amino acids.

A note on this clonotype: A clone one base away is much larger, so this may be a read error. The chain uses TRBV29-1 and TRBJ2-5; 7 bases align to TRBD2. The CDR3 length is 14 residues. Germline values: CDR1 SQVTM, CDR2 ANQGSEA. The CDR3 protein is CSVGRGSMKEIQYF. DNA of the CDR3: TGCAGCGTTGGTCGCGGGAGTATGAAGGAGATCCAGTACTTC.

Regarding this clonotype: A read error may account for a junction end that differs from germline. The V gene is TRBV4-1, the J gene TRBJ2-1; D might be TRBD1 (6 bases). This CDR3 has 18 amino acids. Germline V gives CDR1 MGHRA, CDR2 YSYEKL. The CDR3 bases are TGCGCCAGCAGCCAAGATCCCCTGTCAGGGGCGGATTACTATGAACAGTTCTTC. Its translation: CASSQDPLSGADYYEQFF.

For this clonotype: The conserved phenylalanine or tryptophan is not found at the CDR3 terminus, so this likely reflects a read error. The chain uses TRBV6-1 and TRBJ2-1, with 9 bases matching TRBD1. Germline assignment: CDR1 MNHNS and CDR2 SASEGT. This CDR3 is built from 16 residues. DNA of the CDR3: TGTACCAGCAGATTGGGCCGGACAGGGGTTACCCATGAGCAGTTCCTC. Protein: CTSRLGRTGVTHEQFL.

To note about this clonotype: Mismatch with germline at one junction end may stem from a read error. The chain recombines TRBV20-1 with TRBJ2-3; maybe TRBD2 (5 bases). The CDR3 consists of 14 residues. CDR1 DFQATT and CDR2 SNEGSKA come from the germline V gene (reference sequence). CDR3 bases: TGCAGTGCTACTACAAACGGGAACACAGATACGCATTATTTT. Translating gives CSATTNGNTDTHYF.

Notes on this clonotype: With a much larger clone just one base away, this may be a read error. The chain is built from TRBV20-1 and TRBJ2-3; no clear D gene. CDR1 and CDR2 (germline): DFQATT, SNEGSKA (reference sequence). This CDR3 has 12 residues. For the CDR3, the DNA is TGCAGGGCTATGGGTCTGGCAGATACGCAGTATTTT. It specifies CRAMGLADTQYF.

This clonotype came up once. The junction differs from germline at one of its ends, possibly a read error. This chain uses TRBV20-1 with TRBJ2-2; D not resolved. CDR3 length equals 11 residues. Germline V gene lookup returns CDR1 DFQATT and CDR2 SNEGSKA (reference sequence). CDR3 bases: TGCAGCGCTAGAGCGACCGGGGAGCTGTTTTTT. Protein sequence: CSARATGELFF.

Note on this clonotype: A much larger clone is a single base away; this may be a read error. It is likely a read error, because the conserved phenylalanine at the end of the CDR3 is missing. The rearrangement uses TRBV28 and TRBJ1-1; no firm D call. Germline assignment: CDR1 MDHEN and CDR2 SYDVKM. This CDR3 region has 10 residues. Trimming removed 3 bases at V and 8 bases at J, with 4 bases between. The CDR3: CASSFREAFV. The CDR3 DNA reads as TGTGCCAGCAGTTTCCGAGAAGCTTTCGTT.

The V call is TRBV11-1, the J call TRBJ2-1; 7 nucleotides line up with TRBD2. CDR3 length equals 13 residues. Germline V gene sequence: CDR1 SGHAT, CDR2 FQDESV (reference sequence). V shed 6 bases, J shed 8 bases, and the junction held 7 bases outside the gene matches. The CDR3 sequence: CASSLRLAHEQFF. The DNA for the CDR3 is TGTGCCAGCAGTTTAAGACTAGCCCATGAGCAGTTCTTC. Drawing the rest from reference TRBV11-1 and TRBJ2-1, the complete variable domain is EAEVAQSPRYKITEKSQAVAFWCDPISGHATLYWYRQILGQGPELLVQFQDESVVDDSQLPKDRFSAERLKGVDSTLKIQPAELGDSAMYLCASSLRLAHEQFFGPGTRLTVL.

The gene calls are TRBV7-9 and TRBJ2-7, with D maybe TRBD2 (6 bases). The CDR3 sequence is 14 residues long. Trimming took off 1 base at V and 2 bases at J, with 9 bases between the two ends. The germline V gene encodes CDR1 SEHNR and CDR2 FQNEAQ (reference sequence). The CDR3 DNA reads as TGTGCCAGCAGCTTAGGGCCGGGGGCCTACGAGCAGTACTTC. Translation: CASSLGPGAYEQYF.

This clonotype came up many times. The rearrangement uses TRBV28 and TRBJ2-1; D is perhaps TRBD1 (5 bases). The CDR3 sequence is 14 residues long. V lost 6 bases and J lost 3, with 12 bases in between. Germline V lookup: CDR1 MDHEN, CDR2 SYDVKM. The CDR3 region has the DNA TGTGCCAGCAGAGCAGGGCGAGGCTACAATGAGCAGTTCTTC. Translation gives CASRAGRGYNEQFF. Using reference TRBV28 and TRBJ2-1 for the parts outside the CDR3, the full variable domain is DVKVTQSSRYLVKRTGEKVFLECVQDMDHENMFWYRQDPGLGLRLIYFSYDVKMKEKGDIPEGYSVSREKKERFSLILESASTNQTSMYLCASRAGRGYNEQFFGPGTRLTVL.